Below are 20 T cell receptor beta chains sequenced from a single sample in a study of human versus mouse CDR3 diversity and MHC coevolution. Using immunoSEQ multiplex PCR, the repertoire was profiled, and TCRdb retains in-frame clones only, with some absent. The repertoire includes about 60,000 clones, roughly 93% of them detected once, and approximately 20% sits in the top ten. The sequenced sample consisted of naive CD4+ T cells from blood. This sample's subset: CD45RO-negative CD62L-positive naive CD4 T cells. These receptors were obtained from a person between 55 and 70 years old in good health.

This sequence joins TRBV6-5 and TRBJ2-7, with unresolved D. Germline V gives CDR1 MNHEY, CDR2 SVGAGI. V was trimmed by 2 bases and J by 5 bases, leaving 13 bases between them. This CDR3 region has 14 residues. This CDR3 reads CASSYLRQVHEQYF. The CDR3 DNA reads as TGTGCCAGCAGTTACCTCAGGCAGGTCCACGAGCAGTACTTC.

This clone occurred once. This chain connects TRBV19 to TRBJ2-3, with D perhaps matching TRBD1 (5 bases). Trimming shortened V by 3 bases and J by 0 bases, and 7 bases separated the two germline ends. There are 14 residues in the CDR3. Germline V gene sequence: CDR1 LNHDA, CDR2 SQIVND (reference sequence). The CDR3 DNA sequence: TGTGCCAGTAGTATCCCAGGGAGCACAGATACGCAGTATTTT. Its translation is CASSIPGSTDTQYF.

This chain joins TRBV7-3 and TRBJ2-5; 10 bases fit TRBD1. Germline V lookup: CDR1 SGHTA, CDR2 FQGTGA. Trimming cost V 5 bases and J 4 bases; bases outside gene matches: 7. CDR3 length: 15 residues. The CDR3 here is CASSRGTGARETQYF. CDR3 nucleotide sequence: TGTGCCAGCAGCCGAGGGACAGGGGCCAGAGAGACCCAGTACTTC. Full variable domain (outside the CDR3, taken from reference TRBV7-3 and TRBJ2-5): GAGVSQTPSNKVTEKGKYVELRCDPISGHTALYWYRQSLGQGPEFLIYFQGTGAADDSGLPNDRFFAVRPEGSVSTLKIQRTERGDSAVYLCASSRGTGARETQYFGPGTRLLVL.

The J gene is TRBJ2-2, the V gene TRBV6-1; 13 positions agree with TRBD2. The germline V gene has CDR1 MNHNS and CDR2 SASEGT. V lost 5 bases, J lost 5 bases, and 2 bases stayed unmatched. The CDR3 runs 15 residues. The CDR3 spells CASSSGLAGTGELFF. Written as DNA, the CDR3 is TGTGCCAGCAGTTCGGGACTAGCGGGAACCGGGGAGCTGTTTTTT.

This CDR3 reads CASSLSWADGQPQHF. The DNA for the CDR3 is TGTGCCAGCAGTTTATCGTGGGCAGATGGTCAGCCCCAGCATTTT. The chain combines TRBV27 with TRBJ1-5; D remains unclear. V was pared by 0 bases and J by 6 bases, with 12 bases between. The V gene's germline CDR1 is MNHEY and CDR2 SMNVEV (reference sequence). The CDR3 sequence is 15 residues long.

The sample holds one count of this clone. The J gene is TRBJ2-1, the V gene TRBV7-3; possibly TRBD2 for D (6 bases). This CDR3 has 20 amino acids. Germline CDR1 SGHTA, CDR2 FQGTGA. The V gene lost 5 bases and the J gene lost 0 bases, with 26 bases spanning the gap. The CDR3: CASSQRGLAPAMGSYNEQFF. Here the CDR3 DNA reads TGTGCCAGCAGCCAACGAGGCCTAGCGCCTGCGATGGGCTCCTACAATGAGCAGTTCTTC.

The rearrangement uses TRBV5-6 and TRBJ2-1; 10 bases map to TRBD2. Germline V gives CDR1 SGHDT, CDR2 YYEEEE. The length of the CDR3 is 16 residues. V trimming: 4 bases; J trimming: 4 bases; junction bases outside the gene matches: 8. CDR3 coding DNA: TGTGCCAGCAGCATCCGGACTAGCGGACTATACAATGAGCAGTTCTTC. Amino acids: CASSIRTSGLYNEQFF.

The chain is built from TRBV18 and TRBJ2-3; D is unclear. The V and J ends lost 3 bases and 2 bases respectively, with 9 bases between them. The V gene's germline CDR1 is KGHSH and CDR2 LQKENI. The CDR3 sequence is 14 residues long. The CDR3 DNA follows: TGTGCCAGCTCACCGTTTAGTTCCACAGATACGCAGTATTTT. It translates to CASSPFSSTDTQYF.

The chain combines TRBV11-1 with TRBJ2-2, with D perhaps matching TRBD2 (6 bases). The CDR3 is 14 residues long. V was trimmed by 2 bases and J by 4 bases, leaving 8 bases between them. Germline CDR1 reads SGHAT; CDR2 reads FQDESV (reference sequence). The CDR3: CASSLLGGTGELFF. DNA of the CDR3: TGTGCCAGCAGCTTACTCGGGGGCACCGGGGAGCTGTTTTTT.

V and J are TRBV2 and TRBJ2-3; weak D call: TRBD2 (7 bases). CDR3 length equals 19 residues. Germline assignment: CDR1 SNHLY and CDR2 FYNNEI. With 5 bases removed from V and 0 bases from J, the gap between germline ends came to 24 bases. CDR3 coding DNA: TGTGCCAGCAGTAAAGGGGGGCGACTAGCCACGACCAGCACAGATACGCAGTATTTT. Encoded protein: CASSKGGRLATTSTDTQYF.

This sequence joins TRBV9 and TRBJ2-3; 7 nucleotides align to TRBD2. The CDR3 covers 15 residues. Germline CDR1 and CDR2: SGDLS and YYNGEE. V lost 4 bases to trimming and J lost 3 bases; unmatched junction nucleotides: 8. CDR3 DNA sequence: TGTGCCAGCAGCCCCGGGACTATGGGGACAGATACGCAGTATTTT. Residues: CASSPGTMGTDTQYF.

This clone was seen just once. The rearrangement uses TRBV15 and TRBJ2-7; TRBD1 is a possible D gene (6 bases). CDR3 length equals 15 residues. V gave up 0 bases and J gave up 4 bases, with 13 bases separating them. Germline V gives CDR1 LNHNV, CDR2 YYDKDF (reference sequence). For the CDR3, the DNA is TGTGCCACCAGCAGAGATCGGTGGCAGGGGTACGAGCAGTACTTC. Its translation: CATSRDRWQGYEQYF.

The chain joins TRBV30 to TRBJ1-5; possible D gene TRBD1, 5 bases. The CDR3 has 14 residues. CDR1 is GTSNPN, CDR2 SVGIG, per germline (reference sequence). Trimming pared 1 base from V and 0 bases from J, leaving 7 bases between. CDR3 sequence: CAWSGTNSNQPQHF. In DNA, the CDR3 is TGTGCCTGGAGTGGGACAAATAGCAATCAGCCCCAGCATTTT.

The CDR3 sequence is CASSTGGEYTEAFF. Here the CDR3 DNA reads TGTGCCAGTAGTACGGGCGGGGAGTACACTGAAGCTTTCTTT. This rearrangement joins TRBV19 to TRBJ1-1; D not resolved. The germline gives CDR1 LNHDA, CDR2 SQIVND (reference sequence). V gave up 4 bases and J gave up 3 bases, with 12 bases separating them. The CDR3 runs to 14 residues.

The chain's CDR3 is CASSPGGGTYNEQFF. The CDR3 DNA sequence: TGTGCCAGCTCACCAGGCGGGGGCACCTACAATGAGCAGTTCTTC. The chain carries TRBV18 and TRBJ2-1; D might be TRBD2 (7 bases). This CDR3 is built from 15 residues. V dropped 2 bases and J dropped 2 bases, with 10 bases sitting between them. The germline V gene has CDR1 KGHSH and CDR2 LQKENI. The full variable domain, in which reference TRBV18 and TRBJ2-1 provide the parts outside the CDR3, is NAGVMQNPRHLVRRRGQEARLRCSPMKGHSHVYWYRQLPEEGLKFMVYLQKENIIDESGMPKERFSAEFPKEGPSILRIQQVVRGDSAAYFCASSPGGGTYNEQFFGPGTRLTVL.

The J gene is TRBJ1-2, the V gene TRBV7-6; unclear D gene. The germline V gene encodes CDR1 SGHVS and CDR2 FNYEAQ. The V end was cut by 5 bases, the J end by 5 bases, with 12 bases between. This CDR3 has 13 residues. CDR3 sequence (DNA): TGTGCCAGCAGCCACTCGGGAATATATGGCTACACCTTC. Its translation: CASSHSGIYGYTF.

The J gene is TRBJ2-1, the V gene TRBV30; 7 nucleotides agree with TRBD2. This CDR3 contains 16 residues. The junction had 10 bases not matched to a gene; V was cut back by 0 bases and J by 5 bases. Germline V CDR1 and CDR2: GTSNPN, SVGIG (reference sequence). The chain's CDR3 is CAWSVRGDLVHNEQFF. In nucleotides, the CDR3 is TGTGCCTGGAGTGTACGGGGGGACTTAGTTCACAATGAGCAGTTCTTC.

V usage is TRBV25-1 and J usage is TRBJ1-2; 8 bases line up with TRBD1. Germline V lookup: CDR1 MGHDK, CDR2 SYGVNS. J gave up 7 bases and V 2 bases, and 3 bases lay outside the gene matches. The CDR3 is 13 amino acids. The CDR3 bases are TGTGCCAGCAGTGAAGGGGACAGGCCTGGCTACACCTTC. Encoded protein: CASSEGDRPGYTF.

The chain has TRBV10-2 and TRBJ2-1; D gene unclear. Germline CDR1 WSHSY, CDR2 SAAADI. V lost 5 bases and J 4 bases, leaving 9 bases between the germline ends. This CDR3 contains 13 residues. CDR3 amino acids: CASSPGPYNEQFF. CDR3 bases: TGCGCCAGCAGTCCAGGTCCTTACAATGAGCAGTTCTTC.

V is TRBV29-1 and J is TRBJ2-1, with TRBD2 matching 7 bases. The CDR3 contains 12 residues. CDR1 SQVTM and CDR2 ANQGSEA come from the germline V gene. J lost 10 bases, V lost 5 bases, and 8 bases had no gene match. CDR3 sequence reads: CSVSEAGVEQFF. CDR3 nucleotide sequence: TGCAGCGTTTCTGAGGCGGGAGTGGAGCAGTTCTTC.